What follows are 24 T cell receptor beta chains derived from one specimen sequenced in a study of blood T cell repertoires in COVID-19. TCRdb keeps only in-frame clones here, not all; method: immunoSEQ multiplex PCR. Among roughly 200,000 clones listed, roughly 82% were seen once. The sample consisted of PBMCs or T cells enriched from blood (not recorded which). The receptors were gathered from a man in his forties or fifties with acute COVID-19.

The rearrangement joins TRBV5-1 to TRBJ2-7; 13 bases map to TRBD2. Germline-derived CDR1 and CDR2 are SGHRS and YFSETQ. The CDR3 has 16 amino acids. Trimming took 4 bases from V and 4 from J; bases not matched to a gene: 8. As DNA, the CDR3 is TGCGCCAGCAGCGCGCCACTAGCGGGAGGGGTTTACGAGCAGTACTTC. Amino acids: CASSAPLAGGVYEQYF.

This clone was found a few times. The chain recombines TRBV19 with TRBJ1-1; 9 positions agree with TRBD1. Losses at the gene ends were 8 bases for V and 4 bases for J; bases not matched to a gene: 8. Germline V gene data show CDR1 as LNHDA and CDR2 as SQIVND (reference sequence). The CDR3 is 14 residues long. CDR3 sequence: CASARQGEGTEAFF. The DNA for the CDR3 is TGTGCCAGTGCCCGACAGGGGGAGGGCACTGAAGCTTTCTTT.

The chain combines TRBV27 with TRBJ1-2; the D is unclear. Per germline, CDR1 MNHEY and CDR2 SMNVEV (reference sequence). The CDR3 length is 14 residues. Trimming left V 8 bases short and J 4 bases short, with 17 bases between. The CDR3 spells CASGSLETPYGYTF. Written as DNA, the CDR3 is TGTGCCAGCGGATCCTTGGAGACCCCCTATGGCTACACCTTC.

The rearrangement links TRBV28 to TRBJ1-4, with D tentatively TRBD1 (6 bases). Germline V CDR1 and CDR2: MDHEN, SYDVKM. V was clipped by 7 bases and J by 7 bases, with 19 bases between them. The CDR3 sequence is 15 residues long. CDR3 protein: CASNGQGPPSEKLFF. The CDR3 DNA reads TGTGCCAGCAATGGGCAGGGGCCCCCATCTGAAAAACTGTTTTTT.

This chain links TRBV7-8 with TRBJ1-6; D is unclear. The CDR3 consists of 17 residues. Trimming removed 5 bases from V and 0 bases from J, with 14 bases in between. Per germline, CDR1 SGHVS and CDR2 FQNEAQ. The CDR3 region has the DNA TGTGCCAGCAGCCGCTCTGTCCCGAGCTCCTATAATTCACCCCTCCACTTT. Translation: CASSRSVPSSYNSPLHF.

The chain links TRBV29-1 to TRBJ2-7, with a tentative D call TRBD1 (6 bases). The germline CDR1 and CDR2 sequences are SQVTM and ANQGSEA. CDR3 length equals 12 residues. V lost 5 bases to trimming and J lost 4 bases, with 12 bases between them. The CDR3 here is CSVWGRGYEQYF. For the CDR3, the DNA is TGCAGCGTTTGGGGCAGGGGATACGAGCAGTACTTC.

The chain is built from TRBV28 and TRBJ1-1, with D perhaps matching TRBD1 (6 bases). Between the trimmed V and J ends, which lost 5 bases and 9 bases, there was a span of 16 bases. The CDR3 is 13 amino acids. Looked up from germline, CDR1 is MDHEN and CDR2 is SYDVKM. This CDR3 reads CASSGGGLLQAFF. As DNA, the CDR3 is TGTGCCAGCAGTGGGGGGGGCCTTCTACAAGCTTTCTTT.

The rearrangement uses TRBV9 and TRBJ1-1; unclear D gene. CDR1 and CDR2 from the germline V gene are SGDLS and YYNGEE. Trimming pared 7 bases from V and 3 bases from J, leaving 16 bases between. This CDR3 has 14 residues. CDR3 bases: TGTGCCAGCCGCGCCTTACTAACGGACACTGAAGCTTTCTTT. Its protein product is CASRALLTDTEAFF.

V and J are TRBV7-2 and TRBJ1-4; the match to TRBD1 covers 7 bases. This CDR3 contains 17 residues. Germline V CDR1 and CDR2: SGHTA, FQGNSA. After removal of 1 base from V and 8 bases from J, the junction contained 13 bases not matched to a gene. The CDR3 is CASSLVADGTAKEKLFF. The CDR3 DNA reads TGTGCCAGCAGCTTAGTAGCGGACGGGACAGCGAAAGAAAAACTGTTTTTT.

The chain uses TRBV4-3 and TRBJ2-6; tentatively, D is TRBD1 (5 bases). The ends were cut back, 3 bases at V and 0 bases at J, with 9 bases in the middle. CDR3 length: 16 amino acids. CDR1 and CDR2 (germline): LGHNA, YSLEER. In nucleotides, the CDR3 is TGCGCCAGCAGCCATACCACAGGCTCTGGGGCCAACGTCCTGACTTTC. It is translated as CASSHTTGSGANVLTF.

The CDR3 DNA reads TGTGCCAGCAGAATCCCCGTCGGGGACTCCTACGAGCAGTACTTC. The encoded protein is CASRIPVGDSYEQYF. The chain links TRBV28 to TRBJ2-7, with TRBD2 as a possible D gene (5 bases). The CDR3 runs 15 residues. Trimming stripped 6 bases from V and 0 bases from J, with 15 bases between. CDR1 and CDR2 from the germline V gene are MDHEN and SYDVKM.

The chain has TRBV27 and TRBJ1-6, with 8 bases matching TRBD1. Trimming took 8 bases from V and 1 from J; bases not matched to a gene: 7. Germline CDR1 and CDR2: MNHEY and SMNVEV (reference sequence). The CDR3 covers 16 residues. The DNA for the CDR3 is TGTGCCAGCGGCCCGACAGGGGTATCCTATAATTCACCCCTCCACTTT. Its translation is CASGPTGVSYNSPLHF.

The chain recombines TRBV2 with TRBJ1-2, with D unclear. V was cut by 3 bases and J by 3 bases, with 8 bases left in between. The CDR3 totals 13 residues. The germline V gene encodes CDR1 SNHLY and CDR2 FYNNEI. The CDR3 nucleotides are TGTGCCAGCAGTGACGCAGATGACTATGGCTACACCTTC. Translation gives CASSDADDYGYTF.

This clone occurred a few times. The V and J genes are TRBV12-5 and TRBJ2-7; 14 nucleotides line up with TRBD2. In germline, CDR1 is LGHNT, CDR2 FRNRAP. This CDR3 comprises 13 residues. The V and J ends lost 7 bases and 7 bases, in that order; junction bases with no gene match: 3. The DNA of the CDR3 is TGTGCTAGTGCCGGGACTAGCGGGGGAGAGCAGTACTTC. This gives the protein CASAGTSGGEQYF.

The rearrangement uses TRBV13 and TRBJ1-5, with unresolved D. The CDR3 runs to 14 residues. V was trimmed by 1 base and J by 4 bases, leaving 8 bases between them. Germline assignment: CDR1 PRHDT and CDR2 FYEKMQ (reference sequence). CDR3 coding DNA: TGTGCCAGCAGCTTAGTACCGGTGAATCAGCCCCAGCATTTT. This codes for CASSLVPVNQPQHF.

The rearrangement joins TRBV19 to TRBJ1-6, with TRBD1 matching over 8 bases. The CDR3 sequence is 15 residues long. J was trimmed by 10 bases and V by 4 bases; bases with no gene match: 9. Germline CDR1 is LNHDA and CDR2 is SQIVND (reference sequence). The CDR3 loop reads CASSTFGQGGSPLHF. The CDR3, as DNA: TGTGCCAGTAGTACCTTCGGACAGGGTGGGTCACCCCTCCACTTT.

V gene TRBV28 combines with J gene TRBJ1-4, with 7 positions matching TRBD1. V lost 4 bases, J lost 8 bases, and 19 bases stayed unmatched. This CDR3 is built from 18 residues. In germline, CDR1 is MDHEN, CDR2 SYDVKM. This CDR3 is CASSSPDRVRPTTEKLFF. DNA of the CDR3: TGTGCCAGCAGTTCCCCAGACAGGGTGCGCCCAACGACCGAAAAACTGTTTTTT. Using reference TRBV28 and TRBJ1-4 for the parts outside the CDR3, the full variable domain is DVKVTQSSRYLVKRTGEKVFLECVQDMDHENMFWYRQDPGLGLRLIYFSYDVKMKEKGDIPEGYSVSREKKERFSLILESASTNQTSMYLCASSSPDRVRPTTEKLFFGSGTQLSVL.

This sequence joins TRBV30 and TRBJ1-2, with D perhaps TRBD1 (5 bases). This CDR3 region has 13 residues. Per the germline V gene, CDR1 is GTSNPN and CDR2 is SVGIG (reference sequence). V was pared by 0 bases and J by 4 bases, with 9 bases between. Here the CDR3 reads CAWSVRGTYGYTF. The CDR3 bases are TGTGCCTGGAGTGTTAGGGGAACCTATGGCTACACCTTC.

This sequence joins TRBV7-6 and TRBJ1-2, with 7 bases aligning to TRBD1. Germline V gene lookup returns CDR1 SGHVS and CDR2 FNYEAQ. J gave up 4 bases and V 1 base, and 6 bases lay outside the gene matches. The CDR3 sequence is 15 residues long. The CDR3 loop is CASSLGPGQFYGYTF. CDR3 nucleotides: TGTGCCAGCAGCTTAGGCCCGGGACAGTTCTATGGCTACACCTTC.

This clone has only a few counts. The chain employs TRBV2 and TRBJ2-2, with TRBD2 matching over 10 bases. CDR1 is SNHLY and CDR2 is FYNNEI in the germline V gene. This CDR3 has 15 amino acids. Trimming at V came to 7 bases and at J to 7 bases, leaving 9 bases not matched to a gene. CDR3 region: CASTPWLAGVGELFF. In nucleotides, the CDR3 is TGTGCCAGCACCCCTTGGCTAGCGGGAGTCGGGGAGCTGTTTTTT. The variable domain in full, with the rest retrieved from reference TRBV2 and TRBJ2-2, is EPEVTQTPSHQVTQMGQEVILRCVPISNHLYFYWYRQILGQKVEFLVSFYNNEISEKSEIFDDQFSVERPDGSNFTLKIRSTKLEDSAMYFCASTPWLAGVGELFFGEGSRLTVL.

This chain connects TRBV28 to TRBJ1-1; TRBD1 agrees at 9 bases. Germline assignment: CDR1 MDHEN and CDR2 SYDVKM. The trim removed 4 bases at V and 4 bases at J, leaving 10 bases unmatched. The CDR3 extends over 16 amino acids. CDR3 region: CASSYTGGKSITEAFF. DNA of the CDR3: TGTGCCAGCAGTTATACAGGGGGCAAGTCGATCACTGAAGCTTTCTTT.

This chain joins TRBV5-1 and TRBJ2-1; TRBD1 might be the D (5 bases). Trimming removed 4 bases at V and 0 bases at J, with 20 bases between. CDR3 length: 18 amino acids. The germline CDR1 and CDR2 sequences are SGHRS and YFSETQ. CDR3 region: CASSLRSTGASSYNEQFF. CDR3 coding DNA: TGCGCCAGCAGCCTGAGAAGTACTGGGGCCTCCTCCTACAATGAGCAGTTCTTC.

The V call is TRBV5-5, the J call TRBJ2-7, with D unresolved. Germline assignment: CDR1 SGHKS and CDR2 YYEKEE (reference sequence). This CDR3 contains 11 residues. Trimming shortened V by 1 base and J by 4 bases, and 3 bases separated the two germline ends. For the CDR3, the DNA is TGTGCCAGCAGCTTGATATACGAGCAGTACTTC. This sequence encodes CASSLIYEQYF.

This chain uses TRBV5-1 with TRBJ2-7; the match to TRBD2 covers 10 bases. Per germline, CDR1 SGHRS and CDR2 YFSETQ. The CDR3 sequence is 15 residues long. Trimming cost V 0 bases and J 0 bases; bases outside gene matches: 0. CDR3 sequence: CASSLASGSSYEQYF. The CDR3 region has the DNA TGCGCCAGCAGCTTGGCTAGCGGGAGCTCCTACGAGCAGTACTTC.